This T cell receptor (beta chain) was captured by sequencing in a study of tumor-infiltrating lymphocytes in primary liver carcinoma. Overall study context: Patients included men and women of 30 to 69 years.

CDR1 and CDR2 from the germline V gene are SQVTM and ANQGSEA. The CDR3 is 12 amino acids. For each extraction, RNA and DNA were obtained together from about 21-30 mg of unsorted bulk tissue. Surgeons treated the primary liver carcinoma of the patients by surgical resection. With chronic HBV infection, the patients were also treatment-naive. Over 80% viable tumor cells were present in every tumor sample. With regard to this clonotype: At one of its ends the junction is not consistent with the germline gene, which may arise from a read error.

The authors made TCR beta cDNA from around 500 ng total RNA with a constant-region primer. Sequencing libraries for TCR beta derived from three nested multiplex PCR rounds that used slightly modified ARM-PCR. The first two PCR rounds used TRBV1-TRBV30 forward primers with a C-beta reverse primer, nine to eleven cycles each. TCRdb called the multiplex PCR reads again in MiXCR, with one record for every CDR3 protein. The sample carries roughly 57,000 distinct CDR3 sequences, about two thirds recorded once. The sample taken for sequencing was liver tumor tissue from sampling region 2. Subset reported: tumor region T2, inferior pole. This TCR was sampled from a middle-aged man with primary liver carcinoma and hepatitis B virus infection. The chain combines TRBV29-1 with TRBJ2-5; unclear D gene. The CDR3 nucleotides are TGCAGCGTGGACCTTCTGATGGAGACCCAATACTTC. This sequence encodes CSVDLLMETQYF.